This record covers a single T cell receptor (beta chain). The target antigen is unknown. V was pared by 2 bases and J by 5 bases, with 17 bases between. CDR1 SEHNR and CDR2 FQNEAQ come from the germline V gene (reference sequence). This CDR3 is built from 16 residues. Researchers reported that TCR beta cDNA libraries carried unique molecular identifiers. T cells numbering about 0.85 to 11 million yielded roughly 0.5 million cDNA molecules. One entry per CDR3 protein, called by TCRdb with MiXCR from the PCR reads. The data hold hundreds of thousands of distinct CDR3 sequences, with roughly three fifths observed a single time. The data belong to a study of post-analysis software for immune sequencing data. Study summary: Relapsing-remitting, secondary progressive and progressive-relapsing courses of multiple sclerosis were included. Overall study findings and caveats: Controls showed lower frequencies than patients for 4 or 5 TRBV segments, and TRBV5-6, TRBV5-1 and TRBV20-1 were among these. When the samples were clustered directly with F measure, those that had been prepared in the same batch showed strong co-clustering. When compared against controls, multiple sclerosis patients showed significantly lower normalized Chao1 diversity.

This TCR derives from a girl between 2 and 10 years old with multiple sclerosis. The V call is TRBV7-9, the J call TRBJ2-3, with a possible D match to TRBD1 (5 bases). Sample: blood. CDR3 region: CASSLKAWAGKDTQYF. CDR3 nucleotides: TGTGCCAGCAGCTTAAAAGCGTGGGCAGGGAAAGATACGCAGTATTTT.